The subject of this entry is one TCR beta chain. Using immunoSEQ multiplex PCR, the repertoire was profiled, and TCRdb retains in-frame clones only, with some absent. This sample has under 150,000 clones, with about nine tenths found just once. The germline gives CDR1 SGHNT, CDR2 YYREEE (reference sequence). This CDR3 spans 16 amino acids. Trimming removed 5 bases from V and 6 bases from J; junction bases left unmatched: 12. This sample stems from a study of control samples from healthy donors and cancer patients. V usage is TRBV5-4 and J usage is TRBJ2-1; 9 nucleotides agree with TRBD1. The material sequenced was PBMCs. The sequence was obtained from a man aged 45 to 65 with head and neck cancer. CDR3 protein: CASSLLQGALSNEQFF. The CDR3 DNA reads TGTGCCAGCAGTTTACTACAGGGGGCCCTTTCCAATGAGCAGTTCTTC.